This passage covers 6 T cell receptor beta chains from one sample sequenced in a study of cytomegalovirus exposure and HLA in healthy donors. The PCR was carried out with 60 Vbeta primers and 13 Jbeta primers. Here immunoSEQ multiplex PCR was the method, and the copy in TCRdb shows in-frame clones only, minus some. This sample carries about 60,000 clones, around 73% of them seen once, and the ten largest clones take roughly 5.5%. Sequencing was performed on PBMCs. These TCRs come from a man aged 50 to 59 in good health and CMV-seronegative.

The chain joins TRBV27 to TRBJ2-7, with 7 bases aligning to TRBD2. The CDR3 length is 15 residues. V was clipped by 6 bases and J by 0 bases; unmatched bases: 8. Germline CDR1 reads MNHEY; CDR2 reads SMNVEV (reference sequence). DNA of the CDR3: TGTGCCAGCAGCTCCCCGCGGGGGAGCTCCTACGAGCAGTACTTC. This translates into CASSSPRGSSYEQYF.

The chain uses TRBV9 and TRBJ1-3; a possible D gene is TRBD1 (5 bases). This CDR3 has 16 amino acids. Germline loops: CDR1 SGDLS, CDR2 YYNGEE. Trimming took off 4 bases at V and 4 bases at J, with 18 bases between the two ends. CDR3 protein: CASSKVLSGAGNTIYF. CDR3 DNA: TGTGCCAGCAGCAAGGTCCTGAGCGGGGCCGGAAACACCATATATTTT.

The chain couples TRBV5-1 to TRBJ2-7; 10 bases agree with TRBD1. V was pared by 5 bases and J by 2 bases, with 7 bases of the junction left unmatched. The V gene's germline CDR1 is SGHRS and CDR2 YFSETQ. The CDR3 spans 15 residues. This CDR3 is CASRTDRGKTYEQYF. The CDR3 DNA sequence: TGCGCCAGCAGAACGGACAGGGGGAAGACCTACGAGCAGTACTTC.

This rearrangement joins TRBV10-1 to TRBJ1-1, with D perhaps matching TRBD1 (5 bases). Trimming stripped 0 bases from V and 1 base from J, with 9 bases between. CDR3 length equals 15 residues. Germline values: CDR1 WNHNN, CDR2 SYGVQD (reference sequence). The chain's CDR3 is CASSESGRANTEAFF. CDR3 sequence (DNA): TGCGCCAGCAGTGAGTCGGGCAGGGCGAACACTGAAGCTTTCTTT.

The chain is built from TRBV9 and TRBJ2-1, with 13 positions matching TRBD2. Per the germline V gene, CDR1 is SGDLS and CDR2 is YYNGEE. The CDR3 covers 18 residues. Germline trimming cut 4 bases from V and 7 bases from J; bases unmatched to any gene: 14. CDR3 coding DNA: TGTGCCAGCAGCTATCGGTTCTCACTAGCGGGGGGGCAGAATGAGCAGTTCTTC. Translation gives CASSYRFSLAGGQNEQFF.

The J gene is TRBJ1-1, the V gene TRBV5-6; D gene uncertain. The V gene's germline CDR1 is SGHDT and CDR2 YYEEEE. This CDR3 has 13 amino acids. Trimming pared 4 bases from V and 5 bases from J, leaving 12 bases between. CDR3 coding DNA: TGTGCCAGCAGCACCACGGGGTGGACTGAAGCTTTCTTT. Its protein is CASSTTGWTEAFF.